A single sample is the source of the 16 T cell receptor beta chains below, sequenced in a study of shared clonotypes between healthy human individuals. The protocol was immunoSEQ multiplex PCR, while the TCRdb copy is restricted to in-frame clones and leaves out a portion. This sample has 2 million to 2.5 million clones; approximately 94% occur once, and the top ten carry roughly 0.13%. Sequenced sample: naive CD4+ T cells sorted from blood. This sample's subset: CD45RA+ positively selected. The origin of the receptors is a man aged 18-30 years in good health.

This clone occurred once. The gene calls are TRBV30 and TRBJ2-7; a weak D match, TRBD2 (5 bases). Trimming shortened V by 2 bases and J by 3 bases, and 14 bases separated the two germline ends. CDR1 is GTSNPN and CDR2 is SVGIG in the germline V gene (reference sequence). The CDR3 is 14 amino acids. The CDR3 reads CAWSFQRGYYEQYF. CDR3 sequence (DNA): TGTGCCTGGAGTTTCCAGCGAGGGTACTACGAGCAGTACTTC.

Concerning this clone itself: The identical CDR3 is also encoded by other nucleotide sequences in the sample. The genes are TRBV9 and TRBJ1-1; the D gene is possibly TRBD1 (5 bases). This CDR3 comprises 13 residues. Germline V CDR1 and CDR2: SGDLS, YYNGEE. Between the trimmed V and J ends, which lost 3 bases and 1 base, there was a span of 7 bases. The CDR3 is CASSAGTNTEAFF. The CDR3 bases are TGTGCCAGCAGCGCCGGGACGAACACTGAAGCTTTCTTT.

This chain connects TRBV6-6 to TRBJ2-7, with unresolved D. Germline V gene lookup returns CDR1 MNHNY and CDR2 SVGAGI (reference sequence). Deletions cut 1 base from V and 4 bases from J, with 8 bases between. This CDR3 contains 13 residues. Written as DNA, the CDR3 is TGTGCCAGCAGTTACTACTTCCTTTACGAGCAGTACTTC. It encodes CASSYYFLYEQYF.

The chain carries TRBV2 and TRBJ2-1; D possibly uses TRBD1 or TRBD2 (5 bases each). Germline loops: CDR1 SNHLY, CDR2 FYNNEI. The CDR3 length is 17 residues. V dropped 6 bases and J dropped 0 bases, with 18 bases sitting between them. The CDR3 spells CASRVRGTSSSYNEQFF. Written as DNA, the CDR3 is TGTGCCAGCAGAGTACGTGGGACCTCGAGCTCCTACAATGAGCAGTTCTTC.

The chain uses TRBV7-2 and TRBJ2-2; 8 positions agree with TRBD1. Germline V gene lookup returns CDR1 SGHTA and CDR2 FQGNSA. The CDR3 is 14 amino acids. J lost 5 bases, V lost 1 base, and 0 bases had no gene match. The CDR3 here is CASSLGQGTGELFF. In nucleotides, the CDR3 is TGTGCCAGCAGCTTAGGACAGGGGACCGGGGAGCTGTTTTTT.

For this clone: Other nucleotide sequences from this sample produce the same CDR3. The chain carries TRBV7-2 and TRBJ2-6, with D unresolved. Germline CDR1 is SGHTA and CDR2 is FQGNSA. This CDR3 is 14 amino acids long. V lost 1 base and J 1 base, leaving 2 bases between the germline ends. The CDR3 is CASSLGSGANVLTF. DNA of the CDR3: TGTGCCAGCAGCTTAGGGTCTGGGGCCAACGTCCTGACTTTC.

The rearrangement links TRBV27 to TRBJ1-1; D gene ambiguous. The CDR3 length is 13 residues. Trimming took 4 bases from V and 1 from J, leaving 7 bases between them. Germline-derived CDR1 and CDR2 are MNHEY and SMNVEV (reference sequence). CDR3 sequence reads: CASSWNKNTEAFF. The CDR3 DNA reads TGTGCCAGCAGTTGGAATAAGAACACTGAAGCTTTCTTT.

V gene TRBV10-3 combines with J gene TRBJ1-1; tentative D call: TRBD1 (5 bases). CDR1 and CDR2 (germline): ENHRY, SYGVKD. The CDR3 length is 14 residues. V was clipped by 1 base and J by 1 base, with 7 bases between them. The CDR3 DNA follows: TGTGCCATCAGTGAGTTAGGGGCGAACACTGAAGCTTTCTTT. Protein: CAISELGANTEAFF.

This chain links TRBV6-5 with TRBJ1-5, with D maybe TRBD1 (5 bases). This CDR3 comprises 13 residues. The V gene lost 7 bases and the J gene lost 0 bases, with 7 bases spanning the gap. The germline V gene has CDR1 MNHEY and CDR2 SVGAGI. The CDR3 nucleotides read TGTGCCAGCACTACAGGTAGCAATCAGCCCCAGCATTTT. Translated: CASTTGSNQPQHF.

The rearrangement joins TRBV7-8 to TRBJ2-3; D uncertain. The CDR3 has 15 amino acids. Germline-derived CDR1 and CDR2 are SGHVS and FQNEAQ. V was pared by 0 bases and J by 8 bases, with 15 bases between. Here the CDR3 reads CASSLAGGTSPTQYF. In DNA form, the CDR3 reads TGTGCCAGCAGCTTAGCAGGCGGCACATCCCCTACGCAGTATTTT.

The chain carries TRBV20-1 and TRBJ2-3; unclear D gene. Germline assignment: CDR1 DFQATT and CDR2 SNEGSKA (reference sequence). The V and J ends lost 6 bases and 4 bases respectively, with 8 bases between them. CDR3 length equals 11 residues. CDR3: CSALLADTQYF. DNA for the CDR3: TGCAGTGCATTACTGGCAGATACGCAGTATTTT.

V is TRBV23-1 and J is TRBJ2-1; maybe TRBD2 (5 bases). TRBV23-1 is given ORF status, its function remaining uncertain. V was shortened by 0 bases and J by 2 bases, with 14 bases between the two germline ends. This CDR3 has 17 residues. CDR3 nucleotide sequence: TGCGCCAGCAGTCAATCTCGGCGGGCTACGACCTACAATGAGCAGTTCTTC. This sequence encodes CASSQSRRATTYNEQFF.

The chain links TRBV11-3 to TRBJ2-7; D gene ambiguous. In germline, CDR1 is SGHNT, CDR2 YENEEA. V was cut by 5 bases and J by 3 bases, with 8 bases left in between. There are 12 residues in the CDR3. The CDR3, as DNA: TGTGCCAGCAGCCCTAACAGCTACGAGCAGTACTTC. It encodes CASSPNSYEQYF.

The chain carries TRBV7-8 and TRBJ2-5, with D perhaps TRBD1 or TRBD2 (6 bases each). V was clipped by 7 bases and J by 4 bases, with 16 bases between them. The CDR3 contains 14 residues. Germline assignment: CDR1 SGHVS and CDR2 FQNEAQ. The CDR3 bases are TGTGCCAGCATGGGGGGCCCCCTGAGAGAGACCCAGTACTTC. Translating it yields CASMGGPLRETQYF.

Concerning this clone itself: Other DNA sequences in the sample encode the same CDR3. The chain has TRBV6-5 and TRBJ2-7, with 15 bases matching TRBD2. With V trimmed by 6 bases and J by 7 bases, 4 bases remained unmatched. Per the germline V gene, CDR1 is MNHEY and CDR2 is SVGAGI. This CDR3 comprises 14 residues. The CDR3 here is CASRPGLAGGEQYF. Here the CDR3 DNA reads TGTGCCAGCAGACCCGGACTAGCGGGAGGGGAGCAGTACTTC.

This clone was counted a single time. The chain combines TRBV5-1 with TRBJ2-1; possible D gene TRBD2, 6 bases. V gave up 0 bases and J gave up 2 bases, with 18 bases separating them. CDR1 SGHRS and CDR2 YFSETQ come from the germline V gene. This CDR3 is 18 amino acids long. The CDR3 sequence is CASSLGSASAITYNEQFF. CDR3 coding DNA: TGCGCCAGCAGCTTGGGCTCGGCTAGCGCGATAACCTACAATGAGCAGTTCTTC.